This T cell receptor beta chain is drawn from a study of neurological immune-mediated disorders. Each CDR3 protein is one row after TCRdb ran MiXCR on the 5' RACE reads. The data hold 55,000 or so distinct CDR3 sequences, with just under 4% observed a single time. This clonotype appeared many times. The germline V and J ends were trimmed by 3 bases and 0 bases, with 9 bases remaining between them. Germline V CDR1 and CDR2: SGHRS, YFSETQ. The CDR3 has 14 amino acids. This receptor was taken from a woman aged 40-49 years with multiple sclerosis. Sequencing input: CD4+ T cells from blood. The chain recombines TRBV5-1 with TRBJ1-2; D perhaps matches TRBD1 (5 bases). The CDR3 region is CASSSGPANYGYTF. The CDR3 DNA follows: TGCGCCAGCAGCTCGGGACCGGCTAACTATGGCTACACCTTC.